Listed below are T cell receptor beta chains from one sample, sequenced in a study of T cell responses to AZD1222 COVID-19 vaccine. Libraries were prepared by immunoSEQ multiplex PCR; TCRdb keeps only in-frame clonotypes and omits some of them. The data hold approximately 100,000 clones, with more than 70% observed a single time. Source: peripheral blood, taken on day 0 of AZD1222 vaccination. These receptors were collected from an adult in good health. Each CDR3 is given with its conserved first and last residue. Each record gives: CDR3 length, J gene, clone size, V gene, D gene, CDR3 DNA, CDR3 protein. D genes are given only for firm matches. Rows give clone size only sometimes, using once, few, many, or a class for an expanded clone.

12 | TRBJ1-5 | once | TRBV19 | NA | TGTGCCAGTAGCAACTATGGTCAGCCCCAGCATTTT | CASSNYGQPQHF
14 | TRBJ1-5 | NA | TRBV19 | TRBD1 | TGTGCCAGTAGTTTTGGGACAGAATGGCAGCCCCAGCATTTT | CASSFGTEWQPQHF
13 | TRBJ1-2 | once | TRBV7-2 | TRBD1 | TGTGCCAGCAGCTCGCAGGGGGCGAATGGCTACACCTTC | CASSSQGANGYTF
16 | TRBJ2-1 | NA | TRBV24-1 | TRBD2 | TGTGCCACCAGTGACCGAGCGGGAGACGGCAACAATGAGCAGTTCTTC | CATSDRAGDGNNEQFF
15 | TRBJ2-7 | NA | TRBV11-2 | NA | TGTGCCAGCAGCCTCGTGGCAGCAGCCTCCTACGAGCAGTACTTC | CASSLVAAASYEQYF
15 | TRBJ1-1 | NA | TRBV11-2 | NA | TGTGCCAGCAGCTTAATGACCCTCTCCGGCACTGAAGCTTTCTTT | CASSLMTLSGTEAFF
14 | TRBJ1-2 | medium-sized | TRBV2 | NA | TGTGCCAGCAGTGAAGTCCCCCAGACCGATGGCTACACCTTC | CASSEVPQTDGYTF
16 | TRBJ2-1 | NA | TRBV28 | NA | TGTGCCAGCAGTTTACCGACTACGGTCGGCTACAATGAGCAGTTCTTC | CASSLPTTVGYNEQFF
13 | TRBJ1-2 | NA | TRBV6-5 | NA | TGTGCCAGCAGTTTACAGCAGAACTATGGCTACACCTTC | CASSLQQNYGYTF
15 | TRBJ1-6 | once | TRBV27 | TRBD1 | TGTGCCAGCAGGGGACAGAGCTCCTATAATTCACCCCTCCACTTT | CASRGQSSYNSPLHF
16 | TRBJ2-3 | NA | TRBV2 | NA | TGTGCCAGCAGTGAAGAGGAGGCAATGAGCACAGATACGCAGTATTTT | CASSEEEAMSTDTQYF
15 | TRBJ2-1 | NA | TRBV2 | TRBD2 | TGTGCCAGCAGTCCAACTAGCGGGCTCTACAATGAGCAGTTCTTC | CASSPTSGLYNEQFF
14 | TRBJ1-1 | medium-sized | TRBV9 | NA | TGTGCCAGCAGCGTAGGGGAGATGTACACTGAAGCTTTCTTT | CASSVGEMYTEAFF
15 | TRBJ1-1 | once | TRBV5-4 | NA | TGTGCCAGCAGCTCGACGGGACTTGCGAACACTGAAGCTTTCTTT | CASSSTGLANTEAFF
16 | TRBJ1-6 | once | TRBV7-2 | TRBD1 | TGTGCCAGCAGATCCGACAGGGGCTCCTATAATTCACCCCTCCACTTT | CASRSDRGSYNSPLHF
14 | TRBJ2-7 | NA | TRBV28 | TRBD2 | TGTGCCAGCAGTTTCGGGAGGCAGACCCACGAGCAGTACTTC | CASSFGRQTHEQYF
14 | TRBJ1-1 | NA | TRBV18 | TRBD1 | TGTGCCAGCTCACCACCGGGGGACAGCTCTGAAGCTTTCTTT | CASSPPGDSSEAFF
18 | TRBJ2-1 | NA | TRBV2 | TRBD2 | TGTGCCAGCAGGTACCCCCGGTTGCGGGAGAGCTCCTACAATGAGCAGTTCTTC | CASRYPRLRESSYNEQFF
14 | TRBJ2-2 | NA | TRBV5-5 | NA | TGTGCCAGCAGCCTGATAATCGACACCGGGGAGCTGTTTTTT | CASSLIIDTGELFF
15 | TRBJ1-1 | NA | TRBV7-2 | TRBD1 | TGTGCCAGCAGCGCCCGACAGGGCGGGAACACTGAAGCTTTCTTT | CASSARQGGNTEAFF
14 | TRBJ1-1 | NA | TRBV4-2 | NA | TGTGCCAGCAGCCTAGAGGACCTTAACACTGAAGCTTTCTTT | CASSLEDLNTEAFF
12 | TRBJ2-3 | NA | TRBV9 | NA | TGTGCCAGCAGCGTAGAGACCGTACCGCAGTATTTT | CASSVETVPQYF
15 | TRBJ2-7 | NA | TRBV6-1 | NA | TGTGCCAGCAGTGAAGTGGGGCTAGCCCTGGGAGGGCAGTACTTC | CASSEVGLALGGQYF
12 | TRBJ1-2 | NA | TRBV9 | NA | TGTGCCAGCAGCGTATCCACTGGGATGGTCACCTTC | CASSVSTGMVTF
15 | TRBJ2-7 | NA | TRBV30 | TRBD1 | TGTGCCTGGATCCGTCCAGGACAGGGCAGGTACGAGCAGTACTTC | CAWIRPGQGRYEQYF
17 | TRBJ1-1 | NA | TRBV6-2/TRBV6-3 | NA | TGTGCCAGCAGTTACGTACTAGGGGGAGTCGAGGACACTGAAGCTTTCTTT | CASSYVLGGVEDTEAFF
13 | TRBJ1-1 | NA | TRBV6-4 | NA | TGTGCCAGCAGTCAGAGGGGGAGCACTGAAGCTTTCTTT | CASSQRGSTEAFF
15 | TRBJ2-1 | NA | TRBV5-1 | NA | TGCGCCAGCAGAAGAAGGGGGGACAGTTACAATGAGCAGTTCTTC | CASRRRGDSYNEQFF
16 | TRBJ2-3 | NA | TRBV7-8 | NA | TGTGCCAGCAGCTTACGTCGGTTTGGGGCTACAGATACGCAGTATTTT | CASSLRRFGATDTQYF
13 | TRBJ2-1 | once | TRBV29-1 | TRBD2 | TGCAGCGTTGGAGCGGGAAGAAACAATGAGCAGTTCTTC | CSVGAGRNNEQFF
14 | TRBJ1-4 | NA | TRBV19 | NA | TGTGCCAGCGGCGTGGATCAGGGTTGGGAAAAACTGTTTTTT | CASGVDQGWEKLFF